This record covers a single TCR beta chain. Its antigen is still unknown. CDR1 and CDR2 from the germline V gene are MNHEY and SVGEGT. The ends lost 4 bases at V and 0 bases at J; junction bases unmatched: 6. The CDR3 has 16 residues. This entry belongs to a study of T cell repertoires in cytomegalovirus infection. For the study at large: CMV infection together with matching HLA type was indicated by public TCR beta signatures.

TCRdb ran MiXCR on the reads and lists one entry per CDR3 protein. The table records around 490,000 distinct CDR3 sequences, around 27% of them present only once. Findings of the study overall: Within the response measured ex vivo, HLA-C-restricted CMV-specific TCR beta clonotypes were dominant.

Sequenced: PBMCs. The chain employs TRBV6-2 or TRBV6-3 and TRBJ2-1; 7 bases match TRBD1. This TCR derives from a human donor in good health (CMV status not recorded). Some clones in this sample may be carry-over from other donors' samples. CDR3 sequence: CASSSAQGSSYNEQFF. The CDR3 coding sequence is TGTGCCAGCAGTTCAGCACAGGGGAGCTCCTACAATGAGCAGTTCTTC.